This T cell receptor (beta chain) was profiled in a study of cytomegalovirus exposure and HLA in healthy donors. A multiplex PCR was run with 60 Vbeta primers and 13 Jbeta primers. Method: immunoSEQ multiplex PCR; TCRdb's copy keeps in-frame clones and lacks some. The sample contains 80,000 or so clones, 70% to 85% of which appear only once. The germline gives CDR1 SGHNT, CDR2 YYREEE (reference sequence). The CDR3 extends over 15 amino acids. J gave up 4 bases and V 4 bases, and 5 bases lay outside the gene matches. Turning to this clone: Its matching antigen is unknown.

Study findings and constraints: Among the CMV-associated chains, a few were confirmed in vitro as specific for CMV antigens. Cytomegalovirus-associated status was assigned to about 160 TCR beta chains. Accounts indicate the classifier identified cytomegalovirus status with strong specificity and sensitivity.

The sequence was collected from a woman aged 40 to 50 in good health and CMV-seronegative. The chain uses TRBV5-4 and TRBJ2-1; 10 bases agree with TRBD2. The source material was PBMCs. The CDR3 loop reads CASSVSGRGYNEQFF. The CDR3 DNA follows: TGTGCCAGCAGCGTCAGCGGGAGGGGGTACAATGAGCAGTTCTTC.